The 26 T cell receptor beta chains below were found in one sample sequenced in a study of cytomegalovirus exposure and HLA in healthy donors. Vbeta (60) and Jbeta (13) primers were used in the PCR. TCRdb's table, derived via immunoSEQ multiplex PCR, lists solely in-frame clones and lacks some. The table records about 160,000 clones, around three quarters of them present only once. The sample was PBMCs. The receptor set was obtained from a man younger than 40 in good health and CMV-seropositive.

The sample holds a few counts of this clone. The rearrangement uses TRBV6-6 and TRBJ2-7, with D uncertain. Trimming stripped 6 bases from V and 0 bases from J, with 12 bases between. Germline V gives CDR1 MNHNY, CDR2 SVGAGI (reference sequence). The CDR3 is 14 amino acids. The CDR3 DNA reads TGTGCCAGCAGCCCCTCGGCGGCCTCCTACGAGCAGTACTTC. Translating it yields CASSPSAASYEQYF.

The chain recombines TRBV7-7 with TRBJ2-2; 7 nucleotides line up with TRBD1. The CDR3 loop spans 15 amino acids. The ends lost 0 bases at V and 7 bases at J; junction bases unmatched: 5. CDR1 and CDR2 from the germline V gene are SSHAT and FNYEAQ (reference sequence). The CDR3 DNA follows: TGTGCCAGCAGCTTAGCCGGGACAGATGGCGGGGAGCTGTTTTTT. It yields the protein CASSLAGTDGGELFF. The variable domain in full, with the rest retrieved from reference TRBV7-7 and TRBJ2-2, is GAGVSQSPRYKVTKRGQDVTLRCDPISSHATLYWYQQALGQGPEFLTYFNYEAQPDKSGLPSDRFSAERPEGSISTLTIQRTEQRDSAMYRCASSLAGTDGGELFFGEGSRLTVL.

The rearrangement uses TRBV15 and TRBJ2-3; 10 nucleotides align to TRBD2. Germline lookup yields CDR1 LNHNV and CDR2 YYDKDF (reference sequence). V dropped 3 bases and J dropped 4; count of bases not matched to a gene: 7. The CDR3 sequence is 16 residues long. The CDR3 bases are TGTGCCACCAGCAGTTACTTAGCGGGGGGTTCAGATACGCAGTATTTT. It translates to CATSSYLAGGSDTQYF.

The genes are TRBV27 and TRBJ2-7; TRBD1 matches 10 bases. This CDR3 contains 15 residues. With V trimmed by 3 bases and J by 3 bases, 5 bases remained unmatched. Germline CDR1 MNHEY, CDR2 SMNVEV (reference sequence). This CDR3 reads CASSFGRDRGYEQYF. In nucleotides, the CDR3 is TGTGCCAGCAGTTTTGGCCGGGACAGGGGCTACGAGCAGTACTTC.

The chain combines TRBV11-2 with TRBJ2-7; D uncertain. The CDR3 sequence is 11 residues long. Trimming pared 5 bases from V and 4 bases from J, leaving 6 bases between. Germline V gene lookup returns CDR1 SGHAT and CDR2 FQNNGV. CDR3 region: CASSLRYEQYF. In DNA, the CDR3 is TGTGCCAGCAGCCTTCGTTACGAGCAGTACTTC.

This rearrangement joins TRBV7-7 to TRBJ2-3; TRBD2 matches 10 bases. The trim removed 3 bases at V and 5 bases at J, leaving 5 bases unmatched. Germline CDR1 SSHAT, CDR2 FNYEAQ (reference sequence). The CDR3 is 15 residues long. DNA of the CDR3: TGTGCCAGCAGCTTCCATAGCGGGGGGATAGATACGCAGTATTTT. Residues: CASSFHSGGIDTQYF.

This clone was counted only a few times. This sequence joins TRBV5-6 and TRBJ2-1; D gene unclear. The germline V gene encodes CDR1 SGHDT and CDR2 YYEEEE. The ends were cut back, 3 bases at V and 3 bases at J, with 10 bases in the middle. The CDR3 consists of 14 residues. The DNA for the CDR3 is TGTGCCAGCAGCTCAGATATTGACTACAATGAGCAGTTCTTC. This encodes CASSSDIDYNEQFF.

V gene TRBV10-2 combines with J gene TRBJ1-3; TRBD1 agrees at 7 bases. In germline, CDR1 is WSHSY, CDR2 SAAADI. The CDR3 has 15 residues. J gave up 3 bases and V 6 bases, and 8 bases lay outside the gene matches. CDR3 amino acids: CASSLVGGSGNTIYF. CDR3 DNA sequence: TGCGCCAGCAGCCTGGTAGGGGGCAGTGGAAACACCATATATTTT.

The gene calls are TRBV7-9 and TRBJ2-4; 9 nucleotides align to TRBD1. J lost 5 bases, V lost 3 bases, and 5 bases had no gene match. Germline V gene data show CDR1 as SEHNR and CDR2 as FQNEAQ (reference sequence). CDR3 length: 15 residues. This CDR3 is CASSLGTGRQNIQYF. In nucleotides, the CDR3 is TGTGCCAGCAGCTTGGGGACAGGGCGGCAAAACATTCAGTACTTC.

The rearrangement joins TRBV5-1 to TRBJ2-1, with 11 nucleotides matching TRBD2. Germline V gene data show CDR1 as SGHRS and CDR2 as YFSETQ. After removal of 0 bases from V and 4 bases from J, the junction contained 6 bases not matched to a gene. This CDR3 is built from 17 residues. The CDR3 nucleotides read TGCGCCAGCAGCTTGGTTAGCGGGGGGGCCTATTACAATGAGCAGTTCTTC. Its protein is CASSLVSGGAYYNEQFF.

The V call is TRBV19, the J call TRBJ1-3; TRBD1 matches 8 bases. J lost 0 bases, V lost 8 bases, and 6 bases had no gene match. Per the germline V gene, CDR1 is LNHDA and CDR2 is SQIVND (reference sequence). This CDR3 is built from 15 residues. CDR3 loop: CASSDRDYSGNTIYF. The CDR3 DNA reads TGTGCCAGTTCGGACAGGGATTACTCTGGAAACACCATATATTTT.

The chain carries TRBV18 and TRBJ1-6; TRBD1 aligns across 11 bases. The germline CDR1 and CDR2 sequences are KGHSH and LQKENI. Germline trimming cut 4 bases from V and 10 bases from J; bases unmatched to any gene: 9. CDR3 size: 16 residues. This CDR3 reads CASSLGQGALRSPLHF. DNA for the CDR3: TGTGCCAGCTCACTCGGACAGGGGGCGTTAAGGTCACCCCTCCACTTT.

The gene calls are TRBV7-2 and TRBJ2-5; 7 positions agree with TRBD2. Germline V CDR1 and CDR2: SGHTA, FQGNSA. This CDR3 region has 13 residues. Germline trimming cut 2 bases from V and 5 bases from J; bases unmatched to any gene: 2. As DNA, the CDR3 is TGTGCCAGCAGCTTAATGGGGGGGGAGACCCAGTACTTC. This codes for CASSLMGGETQYF.

Worth noting for this clone: The germline gene is not matched at one end of the junction; a read error may be the cause. This chain uses TRBV4-1 with TRBJ2-1; TRBD2 aligns across 8 bases. Per the germline V gene, CDR1 is MGHRA and CDR2 is YSYEKL. This CDR3 is built from 15 residues. The CDR3 sequence is CASTERGSSYNEQFF. CDR3 in DNA: TGCGCAAGCACAGAGCGGGGGAGCTCCTACAATGAGCAGTTCTTC.

The gene calls are TRBV25-1 and TRBJ2-3; a possible D gene is TRBD1 (6 bases). The CDR3 totals 14 residues. The V end was cut by 0 bases, the J end by 9 bases, with 13 bases between. Germline CDR1 and CDR2: MGHDK and SYGVNS. CDR3 region: CASSEYQNRVTQYF. For the CDR3, the DNA is TGTGCCAGCAGTGAATATCAGAACAGGGTGACGCAGTATTTT.

There are a few counts of this clone. This rearrangement joins TRBV5-1 to TRBJ2-3; a weak D match, TRBD1 (5 bases). This CDR3 spans 15 amino acids. Germline-derived CDR1 and CDR2 are SGHRS and YFSETQ. Trimming removed 7 bases at V and 2 bases at J, with 17 bases between. CDR3 in DNA: TGCGCCAGCGCTCCAGGGTCGTCCTACACAGATACGCAGTATTTT. Protein product: CASAPGSSYTDTQYF.

This clone occurred a few times. V gene TRBV7-9 combines with J gene TRBJ2-3, with D possibly TRBD2 on 6 matching bases. Germline V gives CDR1 SEHNR, CDR2 FQNEAQ (reference sequence). The V end was cut by 5 bases, the J end by 3 bases, with 18 bases between. This CDR3 has 16 residues. This CDR3 reads CASSTYEGGWTDTQYF. The CDR3 coding sequence is TGTGCCAGCAGCACCTACGAGGGAGGTTGGACAGATACGCAGTATTTT.

This chain connects TRBV7-9 to TRBJ2-7; TRBD1 agrees at 9 bases. Per germline, CDR1 SEHNR and CDR2 FQNEAQ (reference sequence). The CDR3 has 15 residues. V lost 5 bases, J lost 0 bases, and 5 bases stayed unmatched. The CDR3: CASSRQGVSSYEQYF. DNA for the CDR3: TGTGCCAGCAGCCGACAGGGGGTTAGCTCCTACGAGCAGTACTTC.

This rearrangement joins TRBV28 to TRBJ2-5; the match to TRBD2 covers 13 bases. Germline-derived CDR1 and CDR2 are MDHEN and SYDVKM. The length of the CDR3 is 17 residues. J was trimmed by 4 bases and V by 6 bases; bases with no gene match: 11. The CDR3 nucleotides are TGTGCCAGCAGACCACCTACTAGCGGGGGGGCGGGAGAGACCCAGTACTTC. Its protein product is CASRPPTSGGAGETQYF.

The chain links TRBV6-5 to TRBJ2-5, with a tentative D call TRBD2 (6 bases). CDR1 and CDR2 from the germline V gene are MNHEY and SVGAGI. The CDR3 has 15 amino acids. V gave up 1 base and J gave up 5 bases, with 14 bases separating them. CDR3 protein: CASSYWAGRSETQYF. The CDR3 DNA follows: TGTGCCAGCAGTTACTGGGCGGGGAGATCGGAGACCCAGTACTTC.

This chain connects TRBV11-1 to TRBJ2-1; perhaps TRBD2 as D (7 bases). The CDR3 covers 19 residues. Germline CDR1 and CDR2: SGHAT and FQDESV (reference sequence). Trimming took off 1 base at V and 7 bases at J, with 26 bases between the two ends. The CDR3 region is CASSLGRVLGGARGNEQFF. CDR3 nucleotides: TGTGCCAGCAGCTTAGGCCGGGTTTTGGGGGGGGCCAGGGGTAATGAGCAGTTCTTC.

This rearrangement joins TRBV6-5 to TRBJ2-1; D gene unclear. Per the germline V gene, CDR1 is MNHEY and CDR2 is SVGAGI. This CDR3 comprises 12 residues. V was cut by 5 bases and J by 6 bases, with 8 bases left in between. CDR3 DNA: TGTGCCAGCAGTGAAGCAGGCAATGAGCAGTTCTTC. Translating it yields CASSEAGNEQFF.

V is TRBV5-1 and J is TRBJ1-2, with D tentatively TRBD1 (6 bases). Germline-derived CDR1 and CDR2 are SGHRS and YFSETQ. This CDR3 contains 13 residues. Trimming removed 8 bases at V and 0 bases at J, with 11 bases between. CDR3 sequence reads: CASRTVPNYGYTF. DNA of the CDR3: TGCGCCAGTCGGACAGTACCTAACTATGGCTACACCTTC.

CDR3 nucleotide sequence: TGTGCCTGGAAAGGGGGAGGAAACACCATATATTTT. Protein sequence: CAWKGGGNTIYF. This chain connects TRBV30 to TRBJ1-3, with D possibly being TRBD1 (6 bases). The germline V gene has CDR1 GTSNPN and CDR2 SVGIG (reference sequence). Trimming removed 4 bases at V and 4 bases at J, with 8 bases between. This CDR3 comprises 12 residues.

The rearrangement joins TRBV2 to TRBJ2-2; possible D gene TRBD1, 6 bases. The CDR3 totals 15 residues. Germline V gene sequence: CDR1 SNHLY, CDR2 FYNNEI. V shed 5 bases and J shed 4 bases, with 14 bases lying between them. The CDR3 DNA is TGTGCCAGCAGTTCCGGGACACCACTCACCGGGGAGCTGTTTTTT. Translating it yields CASSSGTPLTGELFF.

The J gene is TRBJ1-2, the V gene TRBV6-5; a possible D gene is TRBD1 (6 bases). Germline CDR1 MNHEY, CDR2 SVGAGI. The CDR3 has 13 amino acids. V lost 2 bases and J 6 bases, leaving 10 bases between the germline ends. The CDR3 DNA sequence: TGTGCCAGCAGTTACGGGGCAGGGGATGGCTACACCTTC. Its translation: CASSYGAGDGYTF.